What follows are 27 T cell receptor beta chains derived from one specimen sequenced in a study of blood T cells in healthy people across ages. The authors ran a second PCR of about 6 to 11 cycles using a sample-barcoded 5' primer and a J-beta primer mix. TCRdb processed the 5' RACE reads anew with MiXCR; each CDR3 protein has one entry. The top ten hold roughly 19% of the sample, which has fewer than 900,000 distinct CDR3 sequences, roughly 41% seen once. The sample was blood. All receptors come from a woman aged 55-69 years in good health.

V is TRBV24-1 and J is TRBJ2-7; D gene unclear. Germline V gene data show CDR1 as KGHDR and CDR2 as SFDVKD. Deletions cut 0 bases from V and 6 bases from J, with 5 bases between. The CDR3 is 12 residues long. The CDR3 DNA follows: TGTGCCACCAGTGATTTGGCAGGCGAGCAGTACTTC. This codes for CATSDLAGEQYF.

As regards this clonotype: A much larger clone differs by one base, so this may be a read error. V is TRBV7-9 and J is TRBJ2-5, with D unresolved. This CDR3 contains 14 residues. The germline V gene encodes CDR1 SEHNR and CDR2 FQNEAQ (reference sequence). The CDR3 DNA reads TGTGTCAGCAGCTTTGACCCAATTTCAGAGACCCAGTACTTC. Protein sequence: CVSSFDPISETQYF.

This chain joins TRBV5-1 and TRBJ2-3, with TRBD2 matching over 8 bases. The CDR3 is made up of 17 amino acids. The ends lost 3 bases at V and 2 bases at J; junction bases unmatched: 11. CDR1 and CDR2 from the germline V gene are SGHRS and YFSETQ. The CDR3 reads CASSSEPLAGHTDTQYF. The DNA for the CDR3 is TGCGCCAGCAGCTCGGAGCCTCTAGCGGGCCACACAGATACGCAGTATTTT.

The chain combines TRBV20-1 with TRBJ1-2; 7 bases align to TRBD1. The CDR3 spans 13 residues. Looked up from germline, CDR1 is DFQATT and CDR2 is SNEGSKA (reference sequence). With 4 bases clipped from V and 8 bases from J, the junction kept 10 bases outside the gene matches. CDR3 sequence reads: CSATRTGVTGYTF. The CDR3 DNA is TGCAGTGCTACGAGGACAGGCGTAACGGGCTACACCTTC.

The V and J genes are TRBV5-1 and TRBJ2-1; 8 nucleotides match TRBD2. The ends lost 2 bases at V and 6 bases at J; junction bases unmatched: 10. In germline, CDR1 is SGHRS, CDR2 YFSETQ. This CDR3 spans 16 amino acids. The CDR3 sequence: CASSFESGSLGNEQFF. The CDR3 DNA is TGCGCCAGCAGCTTCGAGAGCGGGAGTTTGGGCAATGAGCAGTTCTTC.

The chain employs TRBV7-6 and TRBJ2-1, with TRBD2 matching 14 bases. Germline assignment: CDR1 SGHVS and CDR2 FNYEAQ. This CDR3 is built from 20 residues. V was clipped by 4 bases and J by 0 bases; unmatched bases: 11. CDR3 sequence reads: CASSWGPGLAGDSSYNEQFF. CDR3 nucleotides: TGTGCCAGCAGCTGGGGACCGGGACTAGCGGGAGATTCCTCCTACAATGAGCAGTTCTTC.

The CDR3 here is CATRRAGPLEQYF. In DNA form, the CDR3 reads TGTGCCACCAGACGAGCGGGACCTCTCGAGCAGTACTTC. V is TRBV6-1 and J is TRBJ2-4; TRBD2 aligns across 7 bases. The J call may be incorrect, as the DNA end agrees better with TRBJ2-7. CDR3 size: 13 residues. The germline V gene has CDR1 MNHNS and CDR2 SASEGT.

The gene calls are TRBV29-1 and TRBJ2-5, with a weak D call TRBD1 (5 bases). Trimming removed 4 bases at V and 2 bases at J, with 8 bases between. Germline V gene lookup returns CDR1 SQVTM and CDR2 ANQGSEA. CDR3 length equals 12 residues. CDR3: CSVGQIQETQYF. CDR3 nucleotides: TGCAGCGTTGGACAGATACAAGAGACCCAGTACTTC.

This clonotype has ten or more counts. The chain couples TRBV28 to TRBJ2-4, with 8 bases that match TRBD1. The junction had 1 base not matched to a gene; V was cut back by 6 bases and J by 0 bases. Germline loops: CDR1 MDHEN, CDR2 SYDVKM. CDR3 length: 14 amino acids. The CDR3 region is CASRGQGAKNIQYF. CDR3 nucleotides: TGTGCCAGCAGAGGACAGGGAGCCAAAAACATTCAGTACTTC.

The V gene is TRBV6-5, the J gene TRBJ1-1; the D gene is possibly TRBD1 (5 bases). V was trimmed by 4 bases and J by 3 bases, leaving 15 bases between them. Germline V gene sequence: CDR1 MNHEY, CDR2 SVGAGI. This CDR3 spans 15 amino acids. CDR3 bases: TGTGCCAGCAGTTTTAACAGGAATTCGGACACTGAAGCTTTCTTT. Protein product: CASSFNRNSDTEAFF.

This clonotype was found many times. V is TRBV29-1 and J is TRBJ2-7; 8 nucleotides match TRBD2. Germline V lookup: CDR1 SQVTM, CDR2 ANQGSEA. The CDR3 length is 14 residues. After removal of 5 bases from V and 0 bases from J, the junction contained 6 bases not matched to a gene. The DNA of the CDR3 is TGCAGCGTTTTTACTAGCGGAAGCTCCTACGAGCAGTACTTC. This sequence encodes CSVFTSGSSYEQYF.

This chain joins TRBV9 and TRBJ2-1; 9 positions match TRBD2. The tail of the sequence fits TRBJ2-7 better, so the J call may be wrong. Germline V gene lookup returns CDR1 SGDLS and CDR2 YYNGEE. This CDR3 has 18 amino acids. This CDR3 is CASSVMGLAGVPYNEQYF. In DNA, the CDR3 is TGTGCCAGCAGCGTTATGGGACTAGCCGGGGTACCCTACAATGAGCAGTACTTC.

This clonotype was seen more than once but under ten times. The chain is built from TRBV7-2 and TRBJ1-1, with unresolved D. Germline lookup yields CDR1 SGHTA and CDR2 FQGNSA. This CDR3 has 13 residues. Deletions cut 4 bases from V and 1 base from J, with 7 bases between. The CDR3 reads CASSSVRNTEAFF. In nucleotides, the CDR3 is TGTGCCAGCAGCTCAGTCAGGAACACTGAAGCTTTCTTT.

The chain's CDR3 is CASTYAEGRYEQYF. For the CDR3, the DNA is TGTGCCAGCACCTACGCGGAGGGGCGCTACGAGCAGTACTTC. V gene TRBV7-2 combines with J gene TRBJ2-7; possible D gene TRBD2, 6 bases. V was clipped by 7 bases and J by 3 bases, with 16 bases between them. The CDR3 totals 14 residues. Per germline, CDR1 SGHTA and CDR2 FQGNSA.

The chain has TRBV21-1 and TRBJ2-3; the table names TRBD2, a call not compared with the DNA. TRBV21-1 is a recognized pseudogene. The CDR3 consists of 14 residues. DNA of the CDR3: TGTGCCAGGACGACTAGCGGGAGCACAGATACGCAGTATTTT. Translated, it gives CARTTSGSTDTQYF.

This clonotype was detected only a few times. The chain links TRBV7-2 to TRBJ2-1, with D possibly TRBD1 on 6 matching bases. CDR1 and CDR2 from the germline V gene are SGHTA and FQGNSA. The ends were cut back, 5 bases at V and 5 bases at J, with 19 bases in the middle. The CDR3 consists of 16 residues. CDR3 in DNA: TGTGCCAGCAGCACCCGGGACATTTTAGGTCACAATGAGCAGTTCTTC. Its protein is CASSTRDILGHNEQFF.

This rearrangement joins TRBV29-1 to TRBJ2-4; no clear D gene. Germline values: CDR1 SQVTM, CDR2 ANQGSEA. Trimming cost V 0 bases and J 9 bases, with 6 bases left between them. The CDR3 contains 11 residues. CDR3: CSVEDLGIQYF. The CDR3 DNA reads TGCAGCGTTGAAGATCTCGGCATTCAGTACTTC.

The rearrangement uses TRBV28 and TRBJ2-1; maybe TRBD2 (6 bases). Germline CDR1 and CDR2: MDHEN and SYDVKM. V was clipped by 3 bases and J by 9 bases, with 18 bases between them. CDR3 length: 15 residues. The CDR3 here is CASSFPSRERSEQFF. CDR3 DNA: TGTGCCAGCAGTTTTCCATCTCGGGAGAGGAGTGAGCAGTTCTTC. Based on the CDR3 plus reference TRBV28 and TRBJ2-1, the full variable domain is DVKVTQSSRYLVKRTGEKVFLECVQDMDHENMFWYRQDPGLGLRLIYFSYDVKMKEKGDIPEGYSVSREKKERFSLILESASTNQTSMYLCASSFPSRERSEQFFGPGTRLTVL.

This sequence joins TRBV5-1 and TRBJ1-1; tentative D call: TRBD1 (5 bases). CDR3 size: 15 residues. Trimming pared 3 bases from V and 10 bases from J, leaving 22 bases between. The germline V gene encodes CDR1 SGHRS and CDR2 YFSETQ. CDR3 nucleotide sequence: TGCGCCAGCAGCTCCTCCGCCAGGGAATCGATTGTAGCTTTCTTT. Translation: CASSSSARESIVAFF.

V and J are TRBV7-2 and TRBJ2-1; D is perhaps TRBD2 (5 bases). CDR3 length equals 15 residues. V was clipped by 1 base and J by 7 bases, with 14 bases between them. CDR1 is SGHTA and CDR2 is FQGNSA in the germline V gene. The CDR3 coding sequence is TGTGCCAGCAGCTTAGTCGGGATAGGGAATAATGAGCAGTTCTTC. Protein: CASSLVGIGNNEQFF.

The V gene is TRBV14, the J gene TRBJ2-7; D uncertain. The CDR3 is made up of 14 amino acids. V gave up 1 base and J gave up 3 bases, with 10 bases separating them. Germline lookup yields CDR1 SGHDN and CDR2 FVKESK. The CDR3 here is CASSQGRNLYEQYF. In DNA, the CDR3 is TGTGCCAGCAGCCAAGGCAGGAACCTCTACGAGCAGTACTTC.

Notes on this clonotype: Since a much larger clone is just one base distant, this may be a read error. The V call is TRBV6-2 or TRBV6-3, the J call TRBJ2-5, with D possibly called TRBD1 or TRBD2 (5 bases each). CDR3 length: 16 residues. CDR1 and CDR2 (germline): MNHEY, SVGEGT. The CDR3 here is CVGSGRLGRPQETQYF. DNA for the CDR3: TGTGTCGGATCGGGACGGCTGGGCCGGCCCCAAGAGACCCAGTACTTC.

This clonotype was counted at least ten times. The rearrangement joins TRBV5-1 to TRBJ2-7; D gene unclear. Germline V gene lookup returns CDR1 SGHRS and CDR2 YFSETQ. Trimming cost V 1 base and J 2 bases, with 22 bases left between them. The CDR3 totals 18 residues. CDR3 sequence: CASSLIYTRPAQPYEQYF. In nucleotides, the CDR3 is TGCGCCAGCAGCTTGATTTATACTCGACCCGCACAGCCCTACGAGCAGTACTTC.

The chain couples TRBV29-1 to TRBJ2-7; 7 bases match TRBD2. The CDR3 consists of 15 residues. The trim removed 2 bases at V and 0 bases at J, leaving 7 bases unmatched. Germline lookup yields CDR1 SQVTM and CDR2 ANQGSEA. CDR3 DNA sequence: TGCAGCGTTGAATACGGGGAGGGGAGCTCCTACGAGCAGTACTTC. Encoded protein: CSVEYGEGSSYEQYF.

This clonotype was observed a handful of times. This chain links TRBV7-3 with TRBJ2-5, with D tentatively TRBD2 (6 bases). With 5 bases removed from V and 7 bases from J, the gap between germline ends came to 14 bases. The CDR3 covers 13 residues. CDR1 SGHTA and CDR2 FQGTGA come from the germline V gene. The CDR3 loop reads CASSANPGGTQYF. DNA of the CDR3: TGTGCCAGCAGCGCCAACCCCGGGGGGACCCAGTACTTC.

As regards this clonotype: The junction departs from the called germline gene at one end, perhaps through a read error. The chain links TRBV27 to TRBJ2-2, with D hard to call. Germline V gives CDR1 MNHEY, CDR2 SMNVEV (reference sequence). The length of the CDR3 is 14 residues. CDR3 protein: CASRFGWNIGELFF. The CDR3 DNA follows: TGTGCCAGCAGGTTTGGGTGGAACATCGGGGAGCTGTTTTTT.

The J gene is TRBJ2-1, the V gene TRBV18, with 11 bases lining up with TRBD2. Germline lookup yields CDR1 KGHSH and CDR2 LQKENI. The J segment lost 3 bases and the V segment lost 8 bases, leaving 3 bases of the junction unmatched. The CDR3 consists of 14 residues. The chain's CDR3 is CASAGTSGYNEQFF. CDR3 DNA sequence: TGTGCCAGCGCAGGGACTAGCGGCTACAATGAGCAGTTCTTC.